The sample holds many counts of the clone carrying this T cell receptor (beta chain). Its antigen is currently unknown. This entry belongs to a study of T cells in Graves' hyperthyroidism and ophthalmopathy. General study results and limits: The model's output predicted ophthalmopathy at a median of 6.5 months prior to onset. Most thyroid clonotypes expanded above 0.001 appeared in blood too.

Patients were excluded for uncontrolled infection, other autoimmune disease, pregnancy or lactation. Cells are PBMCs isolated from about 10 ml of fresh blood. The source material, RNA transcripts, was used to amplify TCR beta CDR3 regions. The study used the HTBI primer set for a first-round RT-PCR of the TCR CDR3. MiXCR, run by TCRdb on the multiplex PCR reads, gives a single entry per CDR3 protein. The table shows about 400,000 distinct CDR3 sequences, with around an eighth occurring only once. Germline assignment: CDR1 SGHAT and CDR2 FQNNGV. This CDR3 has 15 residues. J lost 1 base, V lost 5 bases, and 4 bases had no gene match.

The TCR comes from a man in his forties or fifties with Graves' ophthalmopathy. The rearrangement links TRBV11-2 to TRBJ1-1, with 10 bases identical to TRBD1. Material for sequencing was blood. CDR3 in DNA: TGTGCCAGCAGCCCGAGACAGGGGGCGAACACTGAAGCTTTCTTT. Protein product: CASSPRQGANTEAFF.